This TCR beta chain stems from a study of beta chain features in type 1 diabetes. Expressed TCRB transcripts were sequenced because the entire RNA isolate underwent reverse transcription. Profiled with immunoSEQ multiplex PCR; TCRdb holds only in-frame clones, not every one. The data contain some 220,000 clones, roughly a tenth of them singletons. V was pared by 5 bases and J by 6 bases, with 11 bases between. CDR3 length equals 12 residues. Germline CDR1 reads KGHSH; CDR2 reads LQKENI. This clone was counted only a few times. No antigen is known for it. Study outcomes and limitations: Reduced insertions and increased deletions marked VDJ junctions in type 1 diabetes patients.

Sequencing was performed on central memory CD4+ T cells from blood. The TCR was taken from a man aged 18 to 35 in good health. The chain is built from TRBV18 and TRBJ2-7; TRBD2 might be the D (6 bases). CDR3 residues: CASSAGLFEQYF. The CDR3 coding sequence is TGTGCCAGCTCAGCGGGACTCTTCGAGCAGTACTTC.